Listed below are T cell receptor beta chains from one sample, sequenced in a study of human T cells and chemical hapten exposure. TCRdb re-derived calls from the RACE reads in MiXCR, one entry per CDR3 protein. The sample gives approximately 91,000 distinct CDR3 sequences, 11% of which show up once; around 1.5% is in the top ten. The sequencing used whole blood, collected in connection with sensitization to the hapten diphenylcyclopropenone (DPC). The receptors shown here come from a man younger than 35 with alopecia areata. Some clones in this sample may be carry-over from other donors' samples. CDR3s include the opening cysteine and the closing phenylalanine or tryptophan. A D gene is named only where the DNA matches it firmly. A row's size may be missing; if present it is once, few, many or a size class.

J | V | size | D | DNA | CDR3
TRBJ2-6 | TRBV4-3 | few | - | TGCGCCAGCAGCCAAGAGTACGGAGCTGGGGCCAACGTCCTGACTTTC | CASSQEYGAGANVLTF
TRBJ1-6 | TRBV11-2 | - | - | TGTGCCAGCAGCTTAGTGTTCTTTCCCCAGACCCTCCACTTT | CASSLVFFPQTLHF
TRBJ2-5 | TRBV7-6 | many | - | TGTGCCAGCAGCTTAGGATCTAGGAGTGAGACCCAGTACTTC | CASSLGSRSETQYF
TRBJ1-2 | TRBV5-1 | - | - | TGCGCCAGCAGCCTATCGACAAGCCAGACCTCTAGTGGCTACACCTTC | CASSLSTSQTSSGYTF
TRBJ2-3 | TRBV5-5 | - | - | TGTGCCAGCAGCTTGGATGTAGCTAGCAGCACAGATACGCAGTATTTT | CASSLDVASSTDTQYF
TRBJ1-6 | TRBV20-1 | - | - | TGCAGTGCTAGAGAGTGGACCGAAACTCTCAATTCACCCCTCCACTTT | CSAREWTETLNSPLHF
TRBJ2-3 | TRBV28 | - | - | TGTGCCAGCGCAGGCACAGATACGCAGTATTTT | CASAGTDTQYF
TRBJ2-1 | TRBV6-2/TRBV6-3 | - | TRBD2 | TGTGCCAGCAGTTACCTACTAGCGGGGGGCACCCTTGACGATGAGCAGTTCTTC | CASSYLLAGGTLDDEQFF
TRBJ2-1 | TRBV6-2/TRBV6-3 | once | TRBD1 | TGTGCCAGCAGTACCCAGGGGGATGAGCAGTTCTTC | CASSTQGDEQFF
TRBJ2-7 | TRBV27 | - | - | TGTGCCAGCAGACCTGCCAGGAACCAGAGGGACGAGCAGTACTTC | CASRPARNQRDEQYF
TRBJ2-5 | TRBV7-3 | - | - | TGTGCCAGCAGCCTCCAATATACAGAGACCCAGTACTTC | CASSLQYTETQYF
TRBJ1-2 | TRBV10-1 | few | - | TGCGCCAGCAGTGATGGCCGTAACTATGGCTACACCTTC | CASSDGRNYGYTF
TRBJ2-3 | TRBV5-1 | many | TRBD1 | TGCGCCAGCCCCTGGGGACAGGGAGATACGCAGTATTTT | CASPWGQGDTQYF
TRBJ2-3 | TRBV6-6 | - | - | TGTGCCAGCAGTTATTACACAGATACGCAGTATTTT | CASSYYTDTQYF
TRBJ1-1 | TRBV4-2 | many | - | TGTGCCAGCAGCCAAAAACAGGGAACTGAAGCTTTCTTT | CASSQKQGTEAFF
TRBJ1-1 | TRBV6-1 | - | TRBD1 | TGTGCCAGCAGCTCGGGACAGGGGTGGCCCACTGAAGCTTTCTTT | CASSSGQGWPTEAFF
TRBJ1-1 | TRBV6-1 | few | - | TGTGCCAGCAGTGAACCCCTTTGGGACCGTACGGGGACTGAAGCTTTCTTT | CASSEPLWDRTGTEAFF
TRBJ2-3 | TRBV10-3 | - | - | TGTGCCATCAGTGACCGTACAGATACGCAGTATTTT | CAISDRTDTQYF
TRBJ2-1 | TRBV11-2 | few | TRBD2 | TGTGCCAGCAGCTCACAGGGACTAGCGGGATACAATGAGCAGTTCTTC | CASSSQGLAGYNEQFF
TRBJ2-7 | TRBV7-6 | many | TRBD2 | TGTGCCAGCAGCTTAGGGACTAGCGGGGGGAATGAGCAGTACTTC | CASSLGTSGGNEQYF
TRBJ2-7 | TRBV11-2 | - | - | TGTGCCAGCAGCTTGGACCCCGCCTACGAGCAGTACTTC | CASSLDPAYEQYF
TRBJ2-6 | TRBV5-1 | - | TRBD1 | TGCGCCAGCAGCCCTGGACAGGTGCGTTCGACCGGGGCCAACGTCCTGACTTTC | CASSPGQVRSTGANVLTF
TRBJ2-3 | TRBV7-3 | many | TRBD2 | TGTGCCAGCAGCTTACTAGCGGGGACCACAGATACGCAGTATTTT | CASSLLAGTTDTQYF
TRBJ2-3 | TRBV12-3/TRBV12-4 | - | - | TGTGCCAGCAGTTTATTCCTGAGGGATACGCAGTATTTT | CASSLFLRDTQYF
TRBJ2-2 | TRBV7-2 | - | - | TGTGCCAGCAGCTTAGTACAGATAAGCACCGGGGAGCTGTTTTTT | CASSLVQISTGELFF
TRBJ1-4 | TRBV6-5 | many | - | TGTGCCAGCAGTTACAGTGGGAGAGATAAACTGTTTTTT | CASSYSGRDKLFF
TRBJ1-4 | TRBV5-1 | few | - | TGCGCCAGCAGCTTGGACAGCCTCAATGAAAAACTGTTTTTT | CASSLDSLNEKLFF
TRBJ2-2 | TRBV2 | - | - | TGTGCCAGCAGGGGAGAGAGAGGGGAGCTGTTTTTT | CASRGERGELFF
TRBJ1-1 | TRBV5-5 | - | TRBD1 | TGTGCCAGCAGAATGACAGGGCCTATGGACACTGAAGCTTTCTTT | CASRMTGPMDTEAFF
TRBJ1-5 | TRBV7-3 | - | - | TGTGCCAACAGCTTGGACATCAATCAGCCCCAGCATTTT | CANSLDINQPQHF
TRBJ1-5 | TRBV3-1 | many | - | TGTGCCAGCAGCCAAGAAACCGGGGGTCATCAGCCCCAGCATTTT | CASSQETGGHQPQHF
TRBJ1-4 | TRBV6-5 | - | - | TGTGCCAGCTCCGCGGAGGGGGACACTTATGAAAAACTGTTTTTT | CASSAEGDTYEKLFF
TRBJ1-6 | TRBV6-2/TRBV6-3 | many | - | TGTGCCAGCAGAAAAGAAAAGACAGGAGCTTCCCACTCACCCCTCCACTTT | CASRKEKTGASHSPLHF
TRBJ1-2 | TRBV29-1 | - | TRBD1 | TGCAGCGTTGACCGGACAGGGGAAACTTATGGCTACACCTTC | CSVDRTGETYGYTF
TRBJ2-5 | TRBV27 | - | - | TGTGCCAGCAGTAGGGCTGGGCTCCAAGAGACCCAGTACTTC | CASSRAGLQETQYF
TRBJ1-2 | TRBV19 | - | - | TGTGCCAGTACCTGGGCTGAGAGCTATGGCTACACCTTC | CASTWAESYGYTF
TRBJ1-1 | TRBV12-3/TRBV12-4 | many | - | TGTGCCAGCAGTCTTAGGTCCGGGAACACTGAAGCTTTCTTT | CASSLRSGNTEAFF
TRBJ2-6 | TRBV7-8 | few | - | TGTGCCAGCAGCCCCAGTAGGGCCACCTCTGGGGCCAACGTCCTGACTTTC | CASSPSRATSGANVLTF
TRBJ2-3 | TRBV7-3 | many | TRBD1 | TGTGCCAGCAGCTACCGACAGGGTTTTACAGATACGCAGTATTTT | CASSYRQGFTDTQYF
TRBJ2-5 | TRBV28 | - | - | TGTGCCAGCAGTTTTAGGACAGTACCCCAAGAGACCCAGTACTTC | CASSFRTVPQETQYF
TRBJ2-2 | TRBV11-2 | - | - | TGTGCCAGCAGCGCCGGACGGAGACTTAACACCGGGGAGCTGTTTTTT | CASSAGRRLNTGELFF
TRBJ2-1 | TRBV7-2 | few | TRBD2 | TGTGCCAGCAGCTTCAGCGGGGGGACCTACAATGAGCAGTTCTTC | CASSFSGGTYNEQFF
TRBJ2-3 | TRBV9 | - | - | TGTGCCAGCAGCGTAGAAACAGGGGGGGCAGATACGCAGTATTTT | CASSVETGGADTQYF
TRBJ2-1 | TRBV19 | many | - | TGTGCCAGTAGTATTGGGGACGGGAGTTACAATGAGCAGTTCTTC | CASSIGDGSYNEQFF